This is a list of T cell receptor beta chains from one sample in a study of CD8 T cells in ankylosing spondylitis. Each CDR3 protein is one row after TCRdb ran MiXCR on the 5' RACE reads. The sample has under 200,000 distinct CDR3 sequences; 10% to 15% are singletons. Sequenced: blood, either unsorted or a sorted T cell fraction (not recorded which). The receptors were sampled from a female donor with ankylosing spondylitis or in good health (not recorded which). Both conserved end residues are part of each CDR3. Fields, in order: J gene, V gene, clone size, D gene, CDR3 DNA, CDR3 protein. A D gene is named only where the DNA matches it firmly. Not every row has a clone size; where given, it reads once, few, many or a size class.

j_call: TRBJ2-5
v_call: TRBV12-3/TRBV12-4
clone_size: many
d_call: TRBD2
cdr3_nt: TGTGCCAGCAGTGCCCTAGCGGGAGGACGGCAGACCCAGTACTTC
cdr3_aa: CASSALAGGRQTQYF

j_call: TRBJ2-1
v_call: TRBV7-3
clone_size: -
d_call: TRBD2
cdr3_nt: TGTGCCAGCAGCTTAGGGGCTAGCGGGAGCCAGGGTGAGCAGTTCTTC
cdr3_aa: CASSLGASGSQGEQFF

j_call: TRBJ1-2
v_call: TRBV7-9
clone_size: -
d_call: -
cdr3_nt: TGTGCCAGCAGCTTACGGGGCAGGGAGACGGAGGGCTACACCTTC
cdr3_aa: CASSLRGRETEGYTF

j_call: TRBJ2-2
v_call: TRBV11-2
clone_size: few
d_call: TRBD2
cdr3_nt: TGTGCCAGCCGCCCCCCGGGACTAGCGATCACCGGGGAGCTGTTTTTT
cdr3_aa: CASRPPGLAITGELFF

j_call: TRBJ2-1
v_call: TRBV7-8
clone_size: many
d_call: -
cdr3_nt: TGTGCCAGCACCACGGGGGTGGCAAACAATGAGCAGTTCTTC
cdr3_aa: CASTTGVANNEQFF

j_call: TRBJ1-4
v_call: TRBV15
clone_size: -
d_call: TRBD1
cdr3_nt: TGTGCCACCAGCGCCCGGACAGGGGGTAGGGAAAAACTGTTTTTT
cdr3_aa: CATSARTGGREKLFF

j_call: TRBJ2-1
v_call: TRBV6-1
clone_size: few
d_call: TRBD2
cdr3_nt: TGTGCCAGCACCCGAGGGACTAGCGGGGGGGTTGGGCAGTTCTTC
cdr3_aa: CASTRGTSGGVGQFF

j_call: TRBJ2-1
v_call: TRBV14
clone_size: once
d_call: -
cdr3_nt: TGTGCCAGCAGCCAAGATCTGTTGCGAGCCTACAATGAGCAGTTCTTC
cdr3_aa: CASSQDLLRAYNEQFF

j_call: TRBJ1-5
v_call: TRBV10-3
clone_size: -
d_call: TRBD1
cdr3_nt: TGTGCCATCAGTGAAAGCAGGGGGGACTTTAGCAATCAGCCCCAGCATTTT
cdr3_aa: CAISESRGDFSNQPQHF

j_call: TRBJ2-7
v_call: TRBV5-1
clone_size: few
d_call: TRBD1
cdr3_nt: TGCGCCAGCAGCCCGGGACAGGGGCATAAGAACGAGCAGTACTTC
cdr3_aa: CASSPGQGHKNEQYF

j_call: TRBJ1-5
v_call: TRBV20-1
clone_size: -
d_call: -
cdr3_nt: TGCAGTGCTAGAGGGCCAGAAAATCGGCCCCAGCATTTT
cdr3_aa: CSARGPENRPQHF

j_call: TRBJ2-3
v_call: TRBV5-1
clone_size: few
d_call: -
cdr3_nt: TGCGCCAGCAGCCCGCGAGGACAGAGTAGCACAGATACGCAGTATTTT
cdr3_aa: CASSPRGQSSTDTQYF

j_call: TRBJ2-4
v_call: TRBV11-2
clone_size: many
d_call: TRBD2
cdr3_nt: TGTGCCAGCAGCCTCCGACTAGCGGGAGACCTAGCCAAAAACATTCAGTACTTC
cdr3_aa: CASSLRLAGDLAKNIQYF

j_call: TRBJ1-4
v_call: TRBV9
clone_size: many
d_call: -
cdr3_nt: TGTGCCAGCAGCCCCCGACCGTCTGCAACTAATGAAAAACTGTTTTTT
cdr3_aa: CASSPRPSATNEKLFF

j_call: TRBJ2-1
v_call: TRBV25-1
clone_size: many
d_call: TRBD1
cdr3_nt: TGTGCCAGCAGTGACATGACAGGGTGGTACAATGAGCAGTTCTTC
cdr3_aa: CASSDMTGWYNEQFF

j_call: TRBJ1-2
v_call: TRBV7-2
clone_size: many
d_call: -
cdr3_nt: TGTGCCAGCAGCTTAGGGAACAGGGCGGACTATGGCTACACCTTC
cdr3_aa: CASSLGNRADYGYTF

j_call: TRBJ2-3
v_call: TRBV5-1
clone_size: many
d_call: -
cdr3_nt: TGCGCCAGCTCCCGCCTGGGTAGCACAGATACGCAGTATTTT
cdr3_aa: CASSRLGSTDTQYF

j_call: TRBJ2-1
v_call: TRBV7-8
clone_size: many
d_call: -
cdr3_nt: TGTGCCAGCAGCTTAGGGTCCAGGGCAAAAGTCAAGAATGAGCAGTTCTTC
cdr3_aa: CASSLGSRAKVKNEQFF